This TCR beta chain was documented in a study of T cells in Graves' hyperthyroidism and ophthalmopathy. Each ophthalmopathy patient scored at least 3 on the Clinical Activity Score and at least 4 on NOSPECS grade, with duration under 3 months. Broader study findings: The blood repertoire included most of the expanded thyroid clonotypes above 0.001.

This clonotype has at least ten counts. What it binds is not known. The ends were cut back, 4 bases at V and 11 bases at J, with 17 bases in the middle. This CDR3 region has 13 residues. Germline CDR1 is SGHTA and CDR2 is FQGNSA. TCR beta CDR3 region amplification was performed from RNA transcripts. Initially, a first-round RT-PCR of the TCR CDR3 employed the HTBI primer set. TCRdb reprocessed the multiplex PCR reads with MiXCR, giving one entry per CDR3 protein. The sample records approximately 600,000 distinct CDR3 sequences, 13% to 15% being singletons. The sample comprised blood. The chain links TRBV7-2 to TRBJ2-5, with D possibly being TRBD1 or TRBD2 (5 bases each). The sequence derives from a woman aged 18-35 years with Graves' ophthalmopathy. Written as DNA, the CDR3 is TGTGCCAGCAGCTCCGATAGGGACGGAAGACAGTACTTC. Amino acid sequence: CASSSDRDGRQYF.